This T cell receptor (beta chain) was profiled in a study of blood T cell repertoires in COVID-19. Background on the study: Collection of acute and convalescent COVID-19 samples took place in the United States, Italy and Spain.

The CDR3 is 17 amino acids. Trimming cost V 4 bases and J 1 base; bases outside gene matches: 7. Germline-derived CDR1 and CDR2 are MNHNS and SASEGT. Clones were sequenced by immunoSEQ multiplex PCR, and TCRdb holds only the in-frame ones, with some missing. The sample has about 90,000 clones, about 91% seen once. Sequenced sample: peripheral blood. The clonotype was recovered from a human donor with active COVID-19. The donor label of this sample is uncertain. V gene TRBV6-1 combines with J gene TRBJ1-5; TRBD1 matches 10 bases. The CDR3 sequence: CASSGGTGVWSNQPQHF. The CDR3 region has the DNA TGTGCCAGCAGTGGGGGGACAGGGGTGTGGAGCAATCAGCCCCAGCATTTT.